What follows is one T cell receptor (beta chain) and its context. 0.5 to 1 ug RNA was reverse transcribed with random hexamers. TCRdb reprocessed the immunoSEQ multiplex PCR reads with MiXCR, giving one entry per CDR3 protein. The sample contains 250,000 to 300,000 distinct CDR3 sequences, roughly 85% of which appear only once. The source of the sample is a study of CD8 T cells in Susac syndrome. Material: CD8+ T cells from PBMCs. The TCR comes from a human donor with multiple sclerosis.

Here the CDR3 DNA reads TGTGCCAGCAGTTCTCTTAGCGGGGGAGGTTCCTACAATGAGCAGTTCTTC. It translates to CASSSLSGGGSYNEQFF. This chain links TRBV5-6 with TRBJ2-1, with 9 bases aligning to TRBD2. Germline CDR1 and CDR2: SGHDT and YYEEEE. The CDR3 runs 17 residues. V lost 5 bases and J lost 1; bases outside the gene matches: 10. Variable domain in full (rest from reference TRBV5-6 and TRBJ2-1): DAGVTQSPTHLIKTRGQQVTLRCSPKSGHDTVSWYQQALGQGPQFIFQYYEEEERQRGNFPDRFSGHQFPNYSSELNVNALLLGDSALYLCASSSLSGGGSYNEQFFGPGTRLTVL.